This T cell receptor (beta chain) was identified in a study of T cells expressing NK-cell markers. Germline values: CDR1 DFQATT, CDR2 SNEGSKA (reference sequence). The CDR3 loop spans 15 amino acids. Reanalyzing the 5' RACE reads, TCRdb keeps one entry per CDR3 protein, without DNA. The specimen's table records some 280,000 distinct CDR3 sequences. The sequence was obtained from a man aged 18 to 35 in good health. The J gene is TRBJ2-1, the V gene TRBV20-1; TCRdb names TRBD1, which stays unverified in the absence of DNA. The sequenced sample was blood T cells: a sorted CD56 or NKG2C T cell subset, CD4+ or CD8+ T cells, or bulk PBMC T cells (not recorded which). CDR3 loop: CSARDLAGAYNEQFF.